One sample yielded the 14 T cell receptor delta chains listed below, sequenced in a study of Vδ1+ human thymocytes. The study's findings and limits: Thymic TRG and TRD repertoires appeared highly polyclonal.

Their antigens remain unidentified. The template was reverse-transcribed extracted RNA. CDR3 amplicons came from multiplex PCR with pooled V-gene forward and constant-region reverse primers. TCRdb applied CATT to the multiplex PCR reads for clone calling. The table lists fewer than 90,000 delta-chain clones, around 32% of them singletons. The sequenced sample was Vdelta1+ gamma-delta thymocytes from the thymus. Regarding subset: FACS-sorted CD3+ TCRalphabeta- TCRVdelta1+ TCRVdelta2- thymocytes. All receptors come from a boy under two years old who had congenital heart surgery.

The V and J genes are TRDV1 and TRDJ1, with a weak D call TRDD3 (6 bases). Looked up from germline, CDR1 is TSWWSYY and CDR2 is QGS. Trimming left V 1 base short and J 0 bases short, with 18 bases between. This CDR3 contains 18 residues. The CDR3 coding sequence is TGTGCTCTTGGGGAACCCTCCAGGGTCTGGGGTTACACCGATAAACTCATCTTT. Protein sequence: CALGEPSRVWGYTDKLIF.

This chain uses TRDV1 with TRDJ1, with TRDD3 matching 10 bases. V shed 5 bases, J shed 7 bases, and the junction held 19 bases outside the gene matches. CDR3 size: 18 residues. Germline CDR1 reads TSWWSYY; CDR2 reads QGS. CDR3 protein: CALGRYYGYWGMTPKLIF. The DNA of the CDR3 is TGTGCTCTTGGGAGGTACTACGGCTACTGGGGGATGACGCCTAAACTCATCTTT.

On this clone: Different DNA sequences within this sample yield the same CDR3. The rearrangement uses TRDV1 and TRDJ1; D gene ambiguous. The CDR3 sequence is 17 residues long. Per the germline V gene, CDR1 is TSWWSYY and CDR2 is QGS. Trimming took off 0 bases at V and 3 bases at J, with 17 bases between the two ends. DNA of the CDR3: TGTGCTCTTGGGGAACTCGTTTTCGTACCGGGAGCCGATAAACTCATCTTT. It yields the protein CALGELVFVPGADKLIF.

The chain links TRDV1 to TRDJ1; D may be TRDD3 (8 bases). The CDR3 contains 18 residues. The V gene lost 3 bases and the J gene lost 7 bases, with 27 bases spanning the gap. The germline V gene has CDR1 TSWWSYY and CDR2 QGS. The CDR3 region has the DNA TGTGCTCTTGGGGACACTTTCCTACAGGCCTGGGGGACCCGTAAACTCATCTTT. Residues: CALGDTFLQAWGTRKLIF.

The V and J genes are TRDV1 and TRDJ1; 8 bases align to TRDD3. The germline gives CDR1 TSWWSYY, CDR2 QGS. The CDR3 covers 20 residues. Unmatched junction bases numbered 18, after V lost 3 bases and J lost 0 bases. CDR3 DNA sequence: TGTGCTCTTGGGGATCGTCCGTCCCCCCTACTGGGGGCGTACACCGATAAACTCATCTTT. Amino acid sequence: CALGDRPSPLLGAYTDKLIF.

This chain connects TRDV2 to TRDJ1, with TRDD3 identical over 10 bases. This CDR3 is 17 amino acids long. Germline V CDR1 and CDR2: GEAIGNYY, EKD. Trimming took 0 bases from V and 1 from J; bases not matched to a gene: 7. The CDR3 nucleotides read TGTGCCTGTGACACCTTCGGGCTGGGGGATAGCACCGATAAACTCATCTTT. It specifies CACDTFGLGDSTDKLIF.

The chain recombines TRDV2 with TRDJ1, with a possible D match to TRDD3 (6 bases). The ends were cut back, 5 bases at V and 7 bases at J, with 25 bases in the middle. The CDR3 loop spans 16 amino acids. CDR1 and CDR2 (germline): GEAIGNYY, EKD. This chain's CDR3 is CACGQRWGPRGGKLIF. The CDR3 nucleotides read TGTGCCTGTGGCCAACGCTGGGGACCCCGGGGAGGTAAACTCATCTTT.

In this sample, this clone turned up a few times. The chain links TRDV1 to TRDJ1; 10 nucleotides agree with TRDD3. CDR1 is TSWWSYY and CDR2 is QGS in the germline V gene. The CDR3 covers 20 residues. V lost 3 bases, J lost 0 bases, and 16 bases stayed unmatched. The DNA for the CDR3 is TGTGCTCTTGGGGAGTTGGTTCCTACGCTTACTGGGGGATACACCGATAAACTCATCTTT. Translation gives CALGELVPTLTGGYTDKLIF.

The chain couples TRDV1 to TRDJ1; 12 bases are a match to TRDD3. CDR1 and CDR2 from the germline V gene are TSWWSYY and QGS. Trimming at V came to 3 bases and at J to 1 base, leaving 18 bases not matched to a gene. The CDR3 spans 21 residues. The CDR3 coding sequence is TGTGCTCTTGGGGACACCGGCCTTCTGATCTGGGGGATACGAGGCACCGATAAACTCATCTTT. It encodes CALGDTGLLIWGIRGTDKLIF.

The chain employs TRDV1 and TRDJ1; D gene unclear. V was trimmed by 4 bases and J by 0 bases, leaving 12 bases between them. Germline CDR1 and CDR2: TSWWSYY and QGS. The CDR3 consists of 15 residues. CDR3 in DNA: TGTGCTCTTGGGGGTAAAGGACCCTACACCGATAAACTCATCTTT. Its translation: CALGGKGPYTDKLIF.

The chain joins TRDV1 to TRDJ1; TRDD2 might be the D (7 bases). Trimming took off 0 bases at V and 2 bases at J, with 28 bases between the two ends. Germline CDR1 and CDR2: TSWWSYY and QGS. This CDR3 comprises 21 residues. CDR3 DNA: TGTGCTCTTGGGGAACTACCGTACCTTCCTTCGAGAATACTGGGTACCGATAAACTCATCTTT. Translated: CALGELPYLPSRILGTDKLIF.

The chain carries TRDV1 and TRDJ1, with D possibly being TRDD3 (5 bases). Looked up from germline, CDR1 is TSWWSYY and CDR2 is QGS. Trimming removed 5 bases from V and 6 bases from J, with 31 bases in between. This CDR3 is built from 19 residues. The CDR3 sequence: CALGLSGASTRRDPHKLIF. The CDR3 DNA is TGTGCTCTTGGGTTATCGGGGGCCTCTACGAGGCGGGATCCTCATAAACTCATCTTT.

The chain has TRDV1 and TRDJ1; tentative D call: TRDD2 (7 bases). CDR1 and CDR2 from the germline V gene are TSWWSYY and QGS. CDR3 length: 20 residues. The V and J ends lost 2 bases and 1 base respectively, with 26 bases between them. The CDR3 DNA sequence: TGTGCTCTTGGGGAATCTTGTCTTCCTATTCCTTACTGGGCCACCGATAAACTCATCTTT. It encodes CALGESCLPIPYWATDKLIF.

Remarks on this clone: Other DNA sequences in this specimen translate into the identical CDR3. The chain links TRDV1 to TRDJ1, with D unresolved. With 0 bases removed from V and 8 bases from J, the gap between germline ends came to 13 bases. CDR1 TSWWSYY and CDR2 QGS come from the germline V gene. CDR3 size: 14 residues. This CDR3 reads CALGELSALAKLIF. In DNA, the CDR3 is TGTGCTCTTGGGGAACTCTCCGCCTTGGCCAAACTCATCTTT.